The 2 T cell receptor beta chains below were found in one sample sequenced in a study of blood T cell repertoires in COVID-19. Measured with immunoSEQ multiplex PCR; TCRdb has only the in-frame clones, and not every one. In the table there are approximately 360,000 clones, 90% of which are singletons. Input material: peripheral blood. These receptors originate from a man aged 18 to 29 with active or convalescent COVID-19.

With respect to this clone: Additional DNA sequences in this sample encode the identical CDR3. This sequence joins TRBV7-2 and TRBJ1-1; perhaps TRBD1 as D (5 bases). CDR1 SGHTA and CDR2 FQGNSA come from the germline V gene. This CDR3 is 16 amino acids long. V was cut by 1 base and J by 2 bases, with 14 bases left in between. The CDR3 reads CASSLGRQGSNTEAFF. CDR3 nucleotides: TGTGCCAGCAGCTTAGGGCGGCAGGGAAGCAACACTGAAGCTTTCTTT.

The chain joins TRBV5-5 to TRBJ2-7; D is undetermined. CDR3 length: 15 amino acids. The germline V and J ends were trimmed by 0 bases and 7 bases, with 17 bases remaining between them. Germline CDR1 reads SGHKS; CDR2 reads YYEKEE (reference sequence). CDR3 in DNA: TGTGCCAGCAGCTTGGCAGGTTTGCCGAATCGGGAGCAGTACTTC. Translation gives CASSLAGLPNREQYF.